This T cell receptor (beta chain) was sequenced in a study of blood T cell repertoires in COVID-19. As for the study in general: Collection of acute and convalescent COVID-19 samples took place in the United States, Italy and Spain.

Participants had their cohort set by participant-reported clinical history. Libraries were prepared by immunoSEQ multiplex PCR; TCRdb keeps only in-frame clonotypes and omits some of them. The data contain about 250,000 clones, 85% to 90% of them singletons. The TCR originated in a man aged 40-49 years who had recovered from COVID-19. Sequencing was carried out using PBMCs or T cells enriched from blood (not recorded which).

The DNA for the CDR3 is TGTGCCAGCAGCCTGAGCGGGAATCCCTACGAGCAGTACTTC. Translation: CASSLSGNPYEQYF. The V call is TRBV3-1 (or the pseudogene TRBV3-2), the J call TRBJ2-7; TRBD2 aligns across 7 bases. This CDR3 spans 14 amino acids. The trim removed 4 bases at V and 2 bases at J, leaving 5 bases unmatched. Germline-derived CDR1 and CDR2 are LGHDT and YNNKEL (reference sequence).